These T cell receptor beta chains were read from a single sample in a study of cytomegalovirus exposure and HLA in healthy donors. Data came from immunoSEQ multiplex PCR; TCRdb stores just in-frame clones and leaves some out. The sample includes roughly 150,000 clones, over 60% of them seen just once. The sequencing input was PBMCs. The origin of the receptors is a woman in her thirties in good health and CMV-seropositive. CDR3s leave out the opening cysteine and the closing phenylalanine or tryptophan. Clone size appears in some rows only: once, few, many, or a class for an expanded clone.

CDR3: ASSFTPPAYNEQF; size: .; V: TRBV19
CDR3: ASSQAGLAGGVVRNIQY; size: few; V: TRBV4-1
CDR3: ASSQDTRDRGQVNQPQH; size: .; V: TRBV4-1
CDR3: ASSDGTGIETQY; size: .; V: TRBV6-5
CDR3: ASSSGGFGQF; size: few; V: TRBV6-6
CDR3: ASSLILGLGGGKTGELF; size: .; V: TRBV27
CDR3: ASSAGQGPGTGELF; size: .; V: TRBV6-4
CDR3: ASMGGEKLF; size: .; V: TRBV2
CDR3: ASDPGLARQETQY; size: .; V: TRBV4-1
CDR3: ASSLSRGAEAF; size: .; V: TRBV7-9
CDR3: SVDILSTEAF; size: .; V: TRBV29-1
CDR3: ASSLVGQGRVEQY; size: .; V: TRBV27
CDR3: ASSFGTVNSPLH; size: few; V: TRBV7-9
CDR3: SVEISKTQY; size: .; V: TRBV29-1
CDR3: ASNRLTGNSPLH; size: few; V: TRBV7-9
CDR3: ASSQARGTGELF; size: once; V: TRBV18
CDR3: ASSLTGTNYGYT; size: .; V: TRBV5-1
CDR3: ASSLGWLANEQF; size: .; V: TRBV13
CDR3: ASSQDKGDRGPFYGYT; size: .; V: TRBV4-1
CDR3: ASSSGTSGGDEQF; size: .; V: TRBV7-9
CDR3: AWHQGSEGYT; size: .; V: TRBV30
CDR3: ASSPGGIGNQPQH; size: .; V: TRBV18
CDR3: ATSRDIGQATGELF; size: .; V: TRBV15
CDR3: ASRLSGRSDNEQF; size: .; V: TRBV28
CDR3: ASSEQGTGGGYT; size: few; V: TRBV2
CDR3: ASSFGDREETQY; size: .; V: TRBV7-6
CDR3: ASNLLGGGSTDTQY; size: .; V: TRBV19
CDR3: AISGDRGYGYT; size: .; V: TRBV10-3
CDR3: ASSLDRSLQY; size: .; V: TRBV11-2
CDR3: ASSVGGANTEAF; size: .; V: TRBV9
CDR3: ASSTEGGVGQPQH; size: .; V: TRBV19
CDR3: ASSLGPASGAYEQY; size: .; V: TRBV7-2
CDR3: ASSPTPGNTEAF; size: .; V: TRBV7-2
CDR3: ASSYSQSGAGNTIY; size: .; V: TRBV6-6
CDR3: AWSVIHYEQY; size: .; V: TRBV30
CDR3: ASSLATGGGGANVLT; size: .; V: TRBV11-2
CDR3: ASSDSLAGETQY; size: .; V: TRBV25-1
CDR3: ASSFPTARGRGVDGYT; size: .; V: TRBV5-4
CDR3: ASSRAETFRNTEAF; size: .; V: TRBV18
CDR3: ASRAQGREAF; size: .; V: TRBV6-5
CDR3: ASSLQRTSTDTQY; size: .; V: TRBV7-3
CDR3: ASSHTLAGGHEQY; size: .; V: TRBV14
CDR3: ASSFMRGGTDTQY; size: .; V: TRBV11-1
CDR3: ASSYKARYT; size: .; V: TRBV6-5
CDR3: ASRSGGPRYNEQF; size: .; V: TRBV23-1